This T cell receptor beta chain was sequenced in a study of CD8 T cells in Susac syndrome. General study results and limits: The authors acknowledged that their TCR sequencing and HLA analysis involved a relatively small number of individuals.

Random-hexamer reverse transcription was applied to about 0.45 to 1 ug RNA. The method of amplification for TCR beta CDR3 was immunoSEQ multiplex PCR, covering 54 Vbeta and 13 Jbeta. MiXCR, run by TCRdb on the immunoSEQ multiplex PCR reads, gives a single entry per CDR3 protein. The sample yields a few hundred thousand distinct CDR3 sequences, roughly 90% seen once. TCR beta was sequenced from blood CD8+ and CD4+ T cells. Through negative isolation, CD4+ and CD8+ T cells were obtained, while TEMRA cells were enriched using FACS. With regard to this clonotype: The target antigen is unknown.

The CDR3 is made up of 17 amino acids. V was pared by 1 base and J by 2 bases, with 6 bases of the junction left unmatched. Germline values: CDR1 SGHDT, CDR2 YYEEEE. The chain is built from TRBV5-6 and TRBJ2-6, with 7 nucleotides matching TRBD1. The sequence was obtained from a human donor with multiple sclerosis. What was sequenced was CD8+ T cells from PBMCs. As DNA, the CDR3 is TGTGCCAGCAGCTTGCCGACAGGGTTAGCTGGGGCCAACGTCCTGACTTTC. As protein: CASSLPTGLAGANVLTF. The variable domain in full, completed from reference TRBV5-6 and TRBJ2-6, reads DAGVTQSPTHLIKTRGQQVTLRCSPKSGHDTVSWYQQALGQGPQFIFQYYEEEERQRGNFPDRFSGHQFPNYSSELNVNALLLGDSALYLCASSLPTGLAGANVLTFGAGSRLTVL.